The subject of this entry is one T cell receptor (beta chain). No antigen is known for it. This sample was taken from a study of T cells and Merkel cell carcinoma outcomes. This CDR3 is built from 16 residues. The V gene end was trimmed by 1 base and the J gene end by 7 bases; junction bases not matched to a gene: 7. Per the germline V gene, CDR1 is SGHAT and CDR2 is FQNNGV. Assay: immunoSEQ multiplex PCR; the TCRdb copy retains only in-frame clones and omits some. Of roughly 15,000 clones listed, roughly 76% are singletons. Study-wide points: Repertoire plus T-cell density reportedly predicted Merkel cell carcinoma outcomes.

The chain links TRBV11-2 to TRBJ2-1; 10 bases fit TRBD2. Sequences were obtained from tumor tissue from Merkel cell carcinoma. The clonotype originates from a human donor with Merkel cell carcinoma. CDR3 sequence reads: CASSLGASGSSNEQFF. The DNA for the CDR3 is TGTGCCAGCAGCTTAGGGGCTAGCGGGAGCAGTAATGAGCAGTTCTTC.